The next 4 T cell receptor beta chains were all read from a single sample in a study of vaccination effects on CD4 cells after COVID-19. CD4+ T cells specific for antigen were expanded with viral peptide pools by the ViraFEST assay before sequencing. It was after more than 8 days of culture that CD4+ T cells were isolated. These receptors have no identified antigens. The assay was immunoSEQ multiplex PCR, and TCRdb's table has in-frame clones only and misses some. The sample holds tens of thousands of clones, 75% to 90% seen once. This material consisted of CD4+ T cells from PBMCs cultured with HCoV-229E spike peptides, taken before COVID-19 vaccination. The receptors shown here come from a human donor who received a COVID-19 vaccine.

The chain links TRBV10-1 to TRBJ2-3; 12 bases map to TRBD2. This CDR3 contains 18 residues. Germline V CDR1 and CDR2: WNHNN, SYGVQD (reference sequence). V trimming: 0 bases; J trimming: 4 bases; junction bases outside the gene matches: 8. The CDR3 DNA sequence: TGCGCCAGCAGTGAGTCGAGCCGACTAGCGGGGGATTCAGATACGCAGTATTTT. Amino acid sequence: CASSESSRLAGDSDTQYF.

The V and J genes are TRBV10-2 and TRBJ2-3, with 8 bases aligning to TRBD2. The CDR3 spans 14 residues. Germline V CDR1 and CDR2: WSHSY, SAAADI. The V and J ends lost 6 bases and 1 base, in that order; junction bases with no gene match: 3. CDR3 protein: CASRSGGGTDTQYF. For the CDR3, the DNA is TGCGCCAGCAGGAGCGGGGGCGGCACAGATACGCAGTATTTT.

This clone was detected once. This chain connects TRBV6-5 to TRBJ1-2; TRBD1 matches at 8 bases. The J segment lost 2 bases and the V segment lost 6 bases, leaving 8 bases of the junction unmatched. Germline V gene sequence: CDR1 MNHEY, CDR2 SVGAGI. CDR3 length equals 15 residues. The CDR3: CASRLVRGPNYGYTF. CDR3 bases: TGTGCCAGCAGACTCGTCAGGGGGCCGAACTATGGCTACACCTTC.

The rearrangement uses TRBV19 and TRBJ1-2; D perhaps matches TRBD1 (6 bases). With 4 bases removed from V and 4 bases from J, the gap between germline ends came to 19 bases. Per the germline V gene, CDR1 is LNHDA and CDR2 is SQIVND (reference sequence). The CDR3 length is 16 residues. The CDR3 coding sequence is TGTGCCAGTAGTACAGTCACAGGGACCATTTTCTATGGCTACACCTTC. This codes for CASSTVTGTIFYGYTF.